These T cell receptor beta chains were read from a single sample in a study of patients and donors after allogeneic stem cell transplantation. TCRdb passed the RT-PCR reads through MiXCR, listing each CDR3 protein once. Among more than 850,000 distinct CDR3 sequences listed, roughly 18% were seen once. The specimen sequenced was blood, either unsorted or a sorted T cell fraction (not recorded which). The receptors shown here come from a human donor who was either an allogeneic HSCT recipient or a stem cell or donor lymphocyte infusion donor (not recorded which). It is not recorded whose cells these are; they may come from a transplant donor. The CDR3 runs from the conserved cysteine through the conserved F or W. Each record gives: CDR3 protein, CDR3 DNA, CDR3 length, V gene, clone size, J gene, D gene. A D gene is named only where the DNA matches it firmly. Clone sizes are given selectively: once, few, many, or a class where the clone is expanded.

CDR3 protein: CSARGAWTGGYNEQFF
CDR3 DNA: TGCAGTGCTAGAGGTGCATGGACAGGGGGATACAATGAGCAGTTCTTC
CDR3 length: 16
V gene: TRBV20-1
clone size: .
J gene: TRBJ2-1
D gene: TRBD1

CDR3 protein: CASSAFTGINQPQHF
CDR3 DNA: TGTGCCAGCAGCGCCTTTACAGGGATCAATCAGCCCCAGCATTTT
CDR3 length: 15
V gene: TRBV7-2
clone size: .
J gene: TRBJ1-5
D gene: .

CDR3 protein: CASSGPEEGQETQYF
CDR3 DNA: TGTGCCAGCAGCGGGCCGGAGGAGGGCCAAGAGACCCAGTACTTC
CDR3 length: 15
V gene: TRBV25-1
clone size: .
J gene: TRBJ2-5
D gene: .

CDR3 protein: CRPDGPRYTEAFF
CDR3 DNA: TGCAGACCTGATGGGCCTAGATACACTGAAGCTTTCTTT
CDR3 length: 13
V gene: TRBV20-1
clone size: many
J gene: TRBJ1-1
D gene: .

CDR3 protein: CASTMAGSSYNEQFF
CDR3 DNA: TGCGCCAGCACCATGGCGGGGTCCTCCTACAATGAGCAGTTCTTC
CDR3 length: 15
V gene: TRBV5-1
clone size: many
J gene: TRBJ2-1
D gene: .

CDR3 protein: CASSRGEIGELFF
CDR3 DNA: TGTGCCAGCAGCCGGGGCGAGATCGGGGAGCTGTTTTTT
CDR3 length: 13
V gene: TRBV9
clone size: .
J gene: TRBJ2-2
D gene: .

CDR3 protein: CASDTDSYEQYF
CDR3 DNA: TGTGCCTCGGACACGGACTCCTACGAGCAGTACTTC
CDR3 length: 12
V gene: TRBV30
clone size: few
J gene: TRBJ2-7
D gene: .

CDR3 protein: CSVRTGQFAEQFF
CDR3 DNA: TGCAGCGTCCGGACGGGACAGTTCGCTGAGCAGTTCTTC
CDR3 length: 13
V gene: TRBV29-1
clone size: few
J gene: TRBJ2-1
D gene: TRBD1

CDR3 protein: CALARGGTGELFF
CDR3 DNA: TGTGCCTTGGCTAGAGGTGGCACCGGGGAGCTGTTTTTT
CDR3 length: 13
V gene: TRBV10-3
clone size: many
J gene: TRBJ2-2
D gene: .

CDR3 protein: CSASLISGGTDTQYF
CDR3 DNA: TGCAGTGCTTCCTTGATTAGCGGAGGCACAGATACGCAGTATTTT
CDR3 length: 15
V gene: TRBV20-1
clone size: .
J gene: TRBJ2-3
D gene: .

CDR3 protein: CASSPTGRAREKLFF
CDR3 DNA: TGTGCCAGCTCCCCGACGGGCAGGGCGCGGGAAAAACTGTTTTTT
CDR3 length: 15
V gene: TRBV12-3/TRBV12-4
clone size: few
J gene: TRBJ1-4
D gene: .

CDR3 protein: CASSEAGLVYEQYF
CDR3 DNA: TGTGCCAGCAGTGAGGCAGGGTTGGTTTACGAGCAGTACTTC
CDR3 length: 14
V gene: TRBV2
clone size: many
J gene: TRBJ2-7
D gene: .

CDR3 protein: CASSYGTPLGGYTF
CDR3 DNA: TGTGCCAGCAGTTACGGGACACCCCTCGGGGGCTACACCTTC
CDR3 length: 14
V gene: TRBV6-5
clone size: few
J gene: TRBJ1-2
D gene: .

CDR3 protein: CSVEDRAGTTDTQYF
CDR3 DNA: TGCAGCGTTGAAGATCGAGCCGGAACCACAGATACGCAGTATTTT
CDR3 length: 15
V gene: TRBV29-1
clone size: many
J gene: TRBJ2-3
D gene: .

CDR3 protein: CASSQRQGLGGELFF
CDR3 DNA: TGTGCCAGTAGTCAGAGACAGGGGCTTGGCGGGGAGCTGTTTTTT
CDR3 length: 15
V gene: TRBV19
clone size: .
J gene: TRBJ2-2
D gene: TRBD1

CDR3 protein: CATSRDRSASYEQYF
CDR3 DNA: TGTGCCACCAGCAGAGATCGATCAGCCTCCTACGAGCAGTACTTC
CDR3 length: 15
V gene: TRBV15
clone size: few
J gene: TRBJ2-7
D gene: .

CDR3 protein: CASSSGQKYNEQFF
CDR3 DNA: TGTGCCAGCAGTTCGGGACAGAAATACAATGAGCAGTTCTTC
CDR3 length: 14
V gene: TRBV12-3/TRBV12-4
clone size: many
J gene: TRBJ2-1
D gene: TRBD1

CDR3 protein: CASSFRLAGSQETQYF
CDR3 DNA: TGTGCCAGCAGCTTCAGACTAGCGGGGTCTCAAGAGACCCAGTACTTC
CDR3 length: 16
V gene: TRBV11-2
clone size: .
J gene: TRBJ2-5
D gene: TRBD2

CDR3 protein: CASSLVVRGYTF
CDR3 DNA: TGTGCCAGCAGTTTAGTAGTTCGTGGCTACACCTTC
CDR3 length: 12
V gene: TRBV12-3/TRBV12-4
clone size: .
J gene: TRBJ1-2
D gene: .

CDR3 protein: CSARHRYTDTQYF
CDR3 DNA: TGCAGTGCTAGGCACAGATACACAGATACGCAGTATTTT
CDR3 length: 13
V gene: TRBV20-1
clone size: .
J gene: TRBJ2-3
D gene: .

CDR3 protein: CSANELGRAYEQYF
CDR3 DNA: TGCAGTGCCAACGAACTTGGCAGAGCCTACGAGCAGTACTTC
CDR3 length: 14
V gene: TRBV20-1
clone size: few
J gene: TRBJ2-7
D gene: .

CDR3 protein: CASSTPSGATNEKLFF
CDR3 DNA: TGTGCCAGCAGTACCCCATCAGGAGCAACTAATGAAAAACTGTTTTTT
CDR3 length: 16
V gene: TRBV6-1
clone size: many
J gene: TRBJ1-4
D gene: .

CDR3 protein: CASSYIPGQGGGGYTF
CDR3 DNA: TGTGCCAGCAGTTACATTCCGGGACAGGGGGGCGGTGGCTACACCTTC
CDR3 length: 16
V gene: TRBV6-5
clone size: few
J gene: TRBJ1-2
D gene: TRBD1

CDR3 protein: CASSFPRQVPNYEQYF
CDR3 DNA: TGTGCCAGCAGCTTTCCCCGACAGGTCCCGAACTACGAGCAGTACTTC
CDR3 length: 16
V gene: TRBV7-4
clone size: .
J gene: TRBJ2-7
D gene: .

CDR3 protein: CASSLAPQGLEPQHF
CDR3 DNA: TGTGCCAGCAGCTTAGCCCCTCAGGGATTGGAGCCCCAGCATTTT
CDR3 length: 15
V gene: TRBV7-8
clone size: many
J gene: TRBJ1-5
D gene: .

CDR3 protein: CASSSRTGRNSPLHF
CDR3 DNA: TGCGCCAGCAGCTCGAGGACAGGGAGAAATTCACCCCTCCACTTT
CDR3 length: 15
V gene: TRBV5-1
clone size: .
J gene: TRBJ1-6
D gene: TRBD1

CDR3 protein: CASSQGLAAVANTGELFF
CDR3 DNA: TGCGCCAGCAGCCAAGGACTAGCGGCCGTCGCGAACACCGGGGAGCTGTTTTTT
CDR3 length: 18
V gene: TRBV5-1
clone size: .
J gene: TRBJ2-2
D gene: TRBD2

CDR3 protein: CATSRQAPRKTGELFF
CDR3 DNA: TGTGCCACCAGCAGACAGGCCCCTCGAAAGACCGGGGAGCTGTTTTTT
CDR3 length: 16
V gene: TRBV15
clone size: .
J gene: TRBJ2-2
D gene: .

CDR3 protein: CSVVGAGNTIYF
CDR3 DNA: TGCAGCGTTGTGGGCGCTGGAAACACCATATATTTT
CDR3 length: 12
V gene: TRBV29-1
clone size: few
J gene: TRBJ1-3
D gene: .

CDR3 protein: CASSRDTGELLF
CDR3 DNA: TGTGCCAGCTCACGGGATACCGGGGAGCTGCTTTTT
CDR3 length: 12
V gene: TRBV12-3/TRBV12-4
clone size: .
J gene: TRBJ2-2
D gene: .

CDR3 protein: CASSVRVAGSLGQYF
CDR3 DNA: TGCGCCAGCAGCGTTCGGGTAGCGGGATCCCTGGGGCAGTACTTC
CDR3 length: 15
V gene: TRBV5-1
clone size: .
J gene: TRBJ2-7
D gene: TRBD2

CDR3 protein: CASSPGTGRGEQFF
CDR3 DNA: TGTGCCAGCAGCCCCGGGACAGGGAGGGGTGAGCAGTTCTTC
CDR3 length: 14
V gene: TRBV3-1
clone size: .
J gene: TRBJ2-1
D gene: TRBD1

CDR3 protein: CASSQDPSGRQSFIYEQYF
CDR3 DNA: TGTGCCAGCAGCCAAGACCCCAGCGGGAGGCAATCCTTTATCTACGAGCAGTACTTC
CDR3 length: 19
V gene: TRBV3-1
clone size: .
J gene: TRBJ2-7
D gene: TRBD2

CDR3 protein: CASSGGQGFTQYF
CDR3 DNA: TGTGCCAGCAGCGGCGGACAGGGGTTTACCCAGTACTTC
CDR3 length: 13
V gene: TRBV12-3/TRBV12-4
clone size: few
J gene: TRBJ2-5
D gene: TRBD1

CDR3 protein: CASSLEPLAAGELFF
CDR3 DNA: TGTGCCAGCAGCTTGGAACCCTTGGCAGCCGGGGAGCTGTTTTTT
CDR3 length: 15
V gene: TRBV5-5
clone size: .
J gene: TRBJ2-2
D gene: .

CDR3 protein: CASSHISGRALPDTQYF
CDR3 DNA: TGTGCCAGCAGCCATATTAGCGGGAGGGCCCTGCCAGATACGCAGTATTTT
CDR3 length: 17
V gene: TRBV4-2
clone size: few
J gene: TRBJ2-3
D gene: TRBD2

CDR3 protein: CASSSFPGRHYEQYF
CDR3 DNA: TGTGCCAGCAGCTCTTTCCCGGGACGGCACTACGAGCAGTACTTC
CDR3 length: 15
V gene: TRBV7-2
clone size: .
J gene: TRBJ2-7
D gene: .

CDR3 protein: CASSLGVGITYEQYF
CDR3 DNA: TGTGCCAGCAGCTTAGGTGTCGGGATAACCTACGAGCAGTACTTC
CDR3 length: 15
V gene: TRBV7-9
clone size: .
J gene: TRBJ2-7
D gene: .

CDR3 protein: CASRAPVDGYGYTF
CDR3 DNA: TGTGCCAGCAGGGCCCCCGTCGATGGCTATGGCTACACCTTC
CDR3 length: 14
V gene: TRBV9
clone size: few
J gene: TRBJ1-2
D gene: .

CDR3 protein: CASSLDPGAGAHGYGYTF
CDR3 DNA: TGCGCCAGCAGCTTGGATCCAGGGGCAGGGGCCCATGGCTATGGCTACACCTTC
CDR3 length: 18
V gene: TRBV5-1
clone size: few
J gene: TRBJ1-2
D gene: .

CDR3 protein: CAISESAALGETQYF
CDR3 DNA: TGTGCCATCAGTGAGTCCGCGGCCCTCGGGGAGACCCAGTACTTC
CDR3 length: 15
V gene: TRBV10-3
clone size: few
J gene: TRBJ2-5
D gene: .